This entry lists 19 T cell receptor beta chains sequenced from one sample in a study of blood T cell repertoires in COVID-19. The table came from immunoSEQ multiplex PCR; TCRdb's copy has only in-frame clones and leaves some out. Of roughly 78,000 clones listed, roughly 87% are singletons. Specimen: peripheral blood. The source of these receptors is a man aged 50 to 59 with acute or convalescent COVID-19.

The CDR3 coding sequence is TGTGCCAGCTCACCGGGACTCCAGGAGCCTAATGAAAAACTGTTTTTT. Protein: CASSPGLQEPNEKLFF. The V gene is TRBV18, the J gene TRBJ1-4; TRBD1 might be the D (5 bases). CDR1 and CDR2 from the germline V gene are KGHSH and LQKENI. The CDR3 is 16 residues long. Trimming cost V 3 bases and J 3 bases, with 14 bases left between them.

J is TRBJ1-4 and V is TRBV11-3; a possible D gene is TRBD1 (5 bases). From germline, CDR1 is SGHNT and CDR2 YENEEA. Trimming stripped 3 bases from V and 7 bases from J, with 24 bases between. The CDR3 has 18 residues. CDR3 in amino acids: CASSFHNTSSDGGEKLFF. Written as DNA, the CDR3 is TGTGCCAGCAGCTTCCACAACACTAGCTCTGACGGGGGTGAAAAACTGTTTTTT.

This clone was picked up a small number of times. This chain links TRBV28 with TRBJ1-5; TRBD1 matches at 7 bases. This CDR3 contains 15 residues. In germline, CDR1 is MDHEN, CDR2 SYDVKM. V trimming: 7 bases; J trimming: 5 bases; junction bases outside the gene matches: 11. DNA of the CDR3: TGTGCCAGCACCACCGAGGGGGCTGGCCATCAGCCCCAGCATTTT. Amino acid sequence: CASTTEGAGHQPQHF.

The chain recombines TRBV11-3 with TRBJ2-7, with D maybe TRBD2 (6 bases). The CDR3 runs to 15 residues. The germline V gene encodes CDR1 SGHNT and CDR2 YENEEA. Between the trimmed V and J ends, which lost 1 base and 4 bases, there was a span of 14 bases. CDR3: CASSLVRREPYEQYF. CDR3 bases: TGTGCCAGCAGCTTAGTTCGGAGGGAACCATACGAGCAGTACTTC.

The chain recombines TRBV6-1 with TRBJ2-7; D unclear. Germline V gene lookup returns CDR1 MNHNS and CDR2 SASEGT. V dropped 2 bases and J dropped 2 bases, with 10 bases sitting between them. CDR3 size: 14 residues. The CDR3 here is CASSELSQAYEQYF. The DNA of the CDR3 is TGTGCCAGCAGTGAACTATCTCAGGCCTACGAGCAGTACTTC.

DNA of the CDR3: TGTGCCAGCAGGGACAATGGTCTGTCTGCGCAGCCCCAGCATTTT. This translates into CASRDNGLSAQPQHF. The J gene is TRBJ1-5, the V gene TRBV2; the D gene is possibly TRBD1 (5 bases). V was clipped by 6 bases and J by 7 bases, with 19 bases between them. Germline V lookup: CDR1 SNHLY, CDR2 FYNNEI. This CDR3 spans 15 amino acids.

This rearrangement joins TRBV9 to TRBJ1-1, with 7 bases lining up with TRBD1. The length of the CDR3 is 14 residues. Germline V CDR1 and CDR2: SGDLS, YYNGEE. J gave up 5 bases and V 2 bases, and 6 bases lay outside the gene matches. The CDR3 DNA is TGTGCCAGCAGCGTGACAGGGCCGAGTACTGAAGCTTTCTTT. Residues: CASSVTGPSTEAFF. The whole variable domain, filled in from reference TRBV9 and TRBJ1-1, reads DSGVTQTPKHLITATGQRVTLRCSPRSGDLSVYWYQQSLDQGLQFLIQYYNGEERAKGNILERFSAQQFPDLHSELNLSSLELGDSALYFCASSVTGPSTEAFFGQGTRLTVV.

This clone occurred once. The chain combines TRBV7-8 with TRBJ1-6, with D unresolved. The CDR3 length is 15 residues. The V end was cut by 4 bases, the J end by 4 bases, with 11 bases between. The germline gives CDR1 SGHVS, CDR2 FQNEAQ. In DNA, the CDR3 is TGTGCCAGCAGCTCGCAGGATCCTTATAATTCACCCCTCCACTTT. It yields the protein CASSSQDPYNSPLHF.

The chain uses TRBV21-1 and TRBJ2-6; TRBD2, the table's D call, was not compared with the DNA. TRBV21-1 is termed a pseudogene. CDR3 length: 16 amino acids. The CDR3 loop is CASSKGKRSGANVLTF. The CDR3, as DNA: TGTGCCAGCAGCAAAGGAAAGAGATCTGGGGCCAACGTCCTGACTTTC.

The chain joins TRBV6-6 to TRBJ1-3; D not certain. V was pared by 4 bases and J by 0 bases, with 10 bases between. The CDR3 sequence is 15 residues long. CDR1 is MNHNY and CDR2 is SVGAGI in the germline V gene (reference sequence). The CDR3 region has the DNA TGTGCCAGCAGTTTGAGGGCTAGCTCTGGAAACACCATATATTTT. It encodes CASSLRASSGNTIYF.

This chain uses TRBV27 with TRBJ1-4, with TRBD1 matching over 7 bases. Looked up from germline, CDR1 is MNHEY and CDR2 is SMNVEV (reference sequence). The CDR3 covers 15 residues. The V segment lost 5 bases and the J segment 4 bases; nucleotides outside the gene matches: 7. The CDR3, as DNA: TGTGCCAGCAGTCTAATGGGACAGTATAATGAAAAACTGTTTTTT. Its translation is CASSLMGQYNEKLFF.

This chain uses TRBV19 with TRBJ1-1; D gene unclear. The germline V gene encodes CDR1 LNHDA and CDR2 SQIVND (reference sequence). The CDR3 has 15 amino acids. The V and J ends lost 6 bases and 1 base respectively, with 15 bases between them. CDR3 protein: CASSLLSTPNTEAFF. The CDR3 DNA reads TGTGCCAGTAGCCTCCTCTCAACTCCGAACACTGAAGCTTTCTTT.

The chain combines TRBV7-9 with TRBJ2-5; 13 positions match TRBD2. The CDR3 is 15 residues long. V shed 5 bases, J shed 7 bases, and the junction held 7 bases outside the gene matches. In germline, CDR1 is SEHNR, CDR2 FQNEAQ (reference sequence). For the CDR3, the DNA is TGTGCCAGCAGCCCACGACTAGCGGGGGGAGGGACCCAGTACTTC. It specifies CASSPRLAGGGTQYF. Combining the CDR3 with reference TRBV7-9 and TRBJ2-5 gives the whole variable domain DTGVSQNPRHKITKRGQNVTFRCDPISEHNRLYWYRQTLGQGPEFLTYFQNEAQLEKSRLLSDRFSAERPKGSFSTLEIQRTEQGDSAMYLCASSPRLAGGGTQYFGPGTRLLVL.

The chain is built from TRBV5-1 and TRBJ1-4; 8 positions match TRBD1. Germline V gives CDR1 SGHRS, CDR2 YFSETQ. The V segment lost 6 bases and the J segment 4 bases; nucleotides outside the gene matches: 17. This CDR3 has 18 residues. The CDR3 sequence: CASNSGVRGRRGNEKLFF. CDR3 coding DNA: TGCGCCAGCAACTCGGGGGTCAGGGGGCGCAGGGGTAATGAAAAACTGTTTTTT.

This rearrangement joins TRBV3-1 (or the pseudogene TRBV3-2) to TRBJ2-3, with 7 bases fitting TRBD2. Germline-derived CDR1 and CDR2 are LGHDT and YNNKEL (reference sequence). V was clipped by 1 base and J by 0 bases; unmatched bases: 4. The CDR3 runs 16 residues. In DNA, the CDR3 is TGTGCCAGCAGCCAAGCCCGGGGGGTTAGCACAGATACGCAGTATTTT. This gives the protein CASSQARGVSTDTQYF.

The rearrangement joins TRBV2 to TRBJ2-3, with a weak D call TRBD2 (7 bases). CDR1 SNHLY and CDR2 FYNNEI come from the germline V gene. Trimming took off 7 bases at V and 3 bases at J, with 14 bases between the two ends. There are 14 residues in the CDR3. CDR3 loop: CASKRGGGTDTQYF. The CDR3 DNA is TGTGCCAGCAAAAGGGGGGGAGGGACAGATACGCAGTATTTT.

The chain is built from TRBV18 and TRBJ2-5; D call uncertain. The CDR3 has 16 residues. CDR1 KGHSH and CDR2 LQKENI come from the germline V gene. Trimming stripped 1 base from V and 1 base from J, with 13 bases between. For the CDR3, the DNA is TGTGCCAGCTCACCACTTCGTATCAGTGTCCAAGAGACCCAGTACTTC. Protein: CASSPLRISVQETQYF.

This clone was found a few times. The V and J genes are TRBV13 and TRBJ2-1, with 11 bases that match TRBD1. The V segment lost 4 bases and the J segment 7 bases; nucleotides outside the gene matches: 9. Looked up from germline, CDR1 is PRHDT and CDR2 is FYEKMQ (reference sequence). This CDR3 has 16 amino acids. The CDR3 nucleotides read TGTGCCAGCAGCTGGAGCCGGGACAGGGGGGTGAATGAGCAGTTCTTC. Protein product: CASSWSRDRGVNEQFF.

The CDR3 sequence: CATSRGGLTYEQYF. The CDR3 DNA sequence: TGTGCCACCAGCAGGGGGGGACTAACCTACGAGCAGTACTTC. V is TRBV15 and J is TRBJ2-7; 7 nucleotides agree with TRBD2. The CDR3 consists of 14 residues. The V gene's germline CDR1 is LNHNV and CDR2 YYDKDF (reference sequence). V was clipped by 3 bases and J by 2 bases; unmatched bases: 4.